What follows are 4 T cell receptor beta chains derived from one specimen sequenced in a study of human T cells and chemical hapten exposure. Each CDR3 protein is one row after TCRdb ran MiXCR on the RACE reads. The table records 140,000 or so distinct CDR3 sequences, about 12% of them present only once. As for time point: patch test 2, 6 weeks after DPC sensitization. Treatment in this sample: therapeutic diphenylcyclopropenone sensitization with weekly scalp DPC. The sequenced sample was whole blood, obtained in connection with sensitization to the hapten diphenylcyclopropenone (DPC). These receptor sequences come from a woman aged 45-65 years with alopecia areata. Some clones in this sample may be carry-over from other donors' samples.

This chain joins TRBV6-2 or TRBV6-3 and TRBJ2-1, with TRBD2 as a possible D gene (6 bases). The germline V gene has CDR1 MNHEY and CDR2 SVGEGT. This CDR3 contains 16 residues. The V end lost 0 bases, the J end lost 10 bases, and 19 bases lay between the germline ends. In DNA form, the CDR3 reads TGTGCCAGCAGTTACTCGGCCGGGACGGCTGGGGGGGAGCAGTTCTTC. Its protein product is CASSYSAGTAGGEQFF.

The chain has TRBV6-2 or TRBV6-3 and TRBJ2-3; D gene ambiguous. The germline V gene has CDR1 MNHEY and CDR2 SVGEGT. V was cut by 2 bases and J by 0 bases, with 3 bases left in between. The CDR3 consists of 13 residues. CDR3 region: CASSYQSTDTQYF. CDR3 nucleotide sequence: TGTGCCAGCAGTTACCAGAGCACAGATACGCAGTATTTT.

This rearrangement joins TRBV20-1 to TRBJ2-5; TRBD1 is a possible D gene (6 bases). Trimming took 1 base from V and 9 from J, leaving 12 bases between them. The CDR3 covers 12 residues. CDR1 is DFQATT and CDR2 is SNEGSKA in the germline V gene (reference sequence). The CDR3 spells CSARGDKGAQYF. In DNA, the CDR3 is TGCAGTGCTAGAGGGGACAAGGGGGCCCAGTACTTC.

The J gene is TRBJ2-1, the V gene TRBV7-3; D may be TRBD2 (7 bases). Trimming removed 4 bases at V and 5 bases at J, with 9 bases between. The CDR3 runs 13 residues. Germline V gives CDR1 SGHTA, CDR2 FQGTGA. This chain's CDR3 is CASSYGGHNEQFF. In DNA, the CDR3 is TGTGCCAGCAGCTACGGGGGGCACAATGAGCAGTTCTTC.